The next 23 T cell receptor beta chains were all read from a single sample in a study of T cell responses to AZD1222 COVID-19 vaccine. Produced via immunoSEQ multiplex PCR; TCRdb's table is partial and in-frame only. The table records 90,000 to 150,000 clones, roughly 89% of them present only once. This material consisted of peripheral blood, taken on day 0 of AZD1222 vaccination. The receptors originated from an adult in good health.

A note on this clone: This CDR3 is missing its conserved last phenylalanine or tryptophan, likely due to a read error. Because the CDR3's place on the DNA is in doubt, the DNA is left out and the CDR3 is given as listed by TCRdb. The chain links TRBV7-3 to TRBJ1-1; the D call in the table, TRBD1, was not verified against the DNA. The CDR3 is 10 residues long, ends included. Germline V gives CDR1 SGHTA, CDR2 FQGTGA. CDR3 in amino acids: CASSRPRQKV.

CDR3 DNA: TGCGCCAGCAGCACCCGGGACAGAACTAGCTCCTATAATTCACCCCTCCACTTT. It translates to CASSTRDRTSSYNSPLHF. The chain carries TRBV5-1 and TRBJ1-6; TRBD1 matches at 7 bases. CDR3 size: 18 residues. The V segment lost 4 bases and the J segment 0 bases; nucleotides outside the gene matches: 10. In germline, CDR1 is SGHRS, CDR2 YFSETQ.

This chain connects TRBV28 to TRBJ1-2; 10 nucleotides match TRBD1. Trimming removed 6 bases from V and 5 bases from J; junction bases left unmatched: 6. Looked up from germline, CDR1 is MDHEN and CDR2 is SYDVKM. The CDR3 totals 14 residues. CDR3 region: CASRTGTGVYGYTF. The CDR3 DNA is TGTGCCAGCAGGACCGGGACAGGGGTATATGGCTACACCTTC.

The chain has TRBV15 and TRBJ2-7; 7 nucleotides match TRBD1. The CDR3 spans 20 residues. V dropped 2 bases and J dropped 1; count of bases not matched to a gene: 20. Germline V gene sequence: CDR1 LNHNV, CDR2 YYDKDF (reference sequence). The CDR3 bases are TGTGCCACCAGCAGATTCTACCCAAGATCGACAGGGTCCATTTCCTACGAGCAGTACTTC. Its translation is CATSRFYPRSTGSISYEQYF.

The chain is built from TRBV18 and TRBJ1-1; D is ambiguous. This CDR3 contains 13 residues. With 3 bases removed from V and 3 bases from J, the gap between germline ends came to 8 bases. From germline, CDR1 is KGHSH and CDR2 LQKENI. The CDR3 DNA sequence: TGTGCCAGCTCACCTAGGGCAGACACTGAAGCTTTCTTT. Translation: CASSPRADTEAFF.

There are a few counts of this clone. The rearrangement joins TRBV11-2 to TRBJ1-2, with D maybe TRBD1 (6 bases). Germline CDR1 SGHAT, CDR2 FQNNGV. With 4 bases removed from V and 10 bases from J, the gap between germline ends came to 19 bases. The CDR3 length is 14 residues. The CDR3 here is CASSSLGRTGSYTF. Here the CDR3 DNA reads TGTGCCAGCAGCTCTTTAGGCCGAACAGGGTCCTACACCTTC.

The V call is TRBV10-2, the J call TRBJ1-1; D call uncertain. The germline V and J ends were trimmed by 5 bases and 4 bases, with 11 bases remaining between them. The germline CDR1 and CDR2 sequences are WSHSY and SAAADI. The CDR3 loop spans 13 amino acids. The CDR3 DNA follows: TGCGCCAGCAGTTCGACCAGTTTCACTGAAGCTTTCTTT. Its translation: CASSSTSFTEAFF.

The chain uses TRBV27 and TRBJ1-1; no clear D. Trimming took off 5 bases at V and 0 bases at J, with 7 bases between the two ends. CDR3 length equals 13 residues. The germline gives CDR1 MNHEY, CDR2 SMNVEV (reference sequence). The CDR3 DNA reads TGTGCCAGCAGTCAGTCCGTGAACACTGAAGCTTTCTTT. Protein sequence: CASSQSVNTEAFF.

The chain combines TRBV30 with TRBJ2-5; D call uncertain. The CDR3 covers 13 residues. The V gene lost 2 bases and the J gene lost 5 bases, with 12 bases spanning the gap. Per germline, CDR1 GTSNPN and CDR2 SVGIG (reference sequence). CDR3 loop: CAWSSRTWETQYF. The CDR3, as DNA: TGTGCCTGGAGTTCCCGGACCTGGGAGACCCAGTACTTC.

The chain has TRBV30 and TRBJ1-1; 9 nucleotides match TRBD1. The CDR3 extends over 12 amino acids. J gave up 1 base and V 8 bases, and 2 bases lay outside the gene matches. The germline V gene has CDR1 GTSNPN and CDR2 SVGIG (reference sequence). The CDR3 region is CAGTGSNTEAFF. As DNA, the CDR3 is TGTGCCGGGACAGGGTCGAACACTGAAGCTTTCTTT.

This sequence joins TRBV6-5 and TRBJ2-7; 9 bases match TRBD1. The CDR3 contains 14 residues. Looked up from germline, CDR1 is MNHEY and CDR2 is SVGAGI. The V and J ends lost 5 bases and 2 bases, in that order; junction bases with no gene match: 4. Here the CDR3 reads CASSTGGATYEQYF. In DNA form, the CDR3 reads TGTGCCAGCAGTACAGGGGGCGCGACCTACGAGCAGTACTTC.

This clone is medium-sized by share. The chain recombines TRBV19 with TRBJ1-5, with 7 positions matching TRBD1. Germline CDR1 reads LNHDA; CDR2 reads SQIVND (reference sequence). The CDR3 totals 15 residues. The V and J ends lost 4 bases and 2 bases, in that order; junction bases with no gene match: 5. As DNA, the CDR3 is TGTGCCAGTAGTACCTCCGGGACAGGCAATCAGCCCCAGCATTTT. Translation gives CASSTSGTGNQPQHF.

CDR3 in amino acids: CSVERQGGTEAFF. The CDR3 region has the DNA TGCAGCGTTGAGCGACAGGGGGGAACTGAAGCTTTCTTT. The chain carries TRBV29-1 and TRBJ1-1, with 9 bases lining up with TRBD1. CDR1 is SQVTM, CDR2 ANQGSEA, per germline. The CDR3 is made up of 13 amino acids. The junction had 4 bases not matched to a gene; V was cut back by 3 bases and J by 5 bases.

V is TRBV28 and J is TRBJ1-3; a weak D match, TRBD1 (5 bases). From germline, CDR1 is MDHEN and CDR2 SYDVKM. The CDR3 has 16 residues. Trimming took 2 bases from V and 0 from J, leaving 11 bases between them. CDR3 protein: CASSLKGLSSGNTIYF. The DNA for the CDR3 is TGTGCCAGCAGTTTAAAGGGGTTGAGCTCTGGAAACACCATATATTTT.

This rearrangement joins TRBV5-1 to TRBJ1-3; no clear D gene. This CDR3 is 12 amino acids long. V was pared by 6 bases and J by 3 bases, with 7 bases between. Looked up from germline, CDR1 is SGHRS and CDR2 is YFSETQ. The CDR3 reads CASTGVGNTIYF. CDR3 bases: TGCGCCAGCACGGGCGTTGGAAACACCATATATTTT.

The J gene is TRBJ1-5, the V gene TRBV28; 10 bases match TRBD1. This CDR3 contains 18 residues. The trim removed 5 bases at V and 2 bases at J, leaving 12 bases unmatched. Per the germline V gene, CDR1 is MDHEN and CDR2 is SYDVKM. The CDR3 sequence is CASSPTIMTGGGNQPQHF. The CDR3 bases are TGTGCCAGCAGTCCGACAATTATGACAGGGGGCGGCAATCAGCCCCAGCATTTT. The full variable domain, completed using reference TRBV28 and TRBJ1-5, is DVKVTQSSRYLVKRTGEKVFLECVQDMDHENMFWYRQDPGLGLRLIYFSYDVKMKEKGDIPEGYSVSREKKERFSLILESASTNQTSMYLCASSPTIMTGGGNQPQHFGDGTRLSIL.

Here the CDR3 reads CASRRQIAEAFF. The CDR3 bases are TGTGCCAGCAGGAGACAGATCGCTGAAGCTTTCTTT. This sequence joins TRBV28 and TRBJ1-1, with D possibly being TRBD1 (5 bases). There are 12 residues in the CDR3. Germline V lookup: CDR1 MDHEN, CDR2 SYDVKM. V gave up 6 bases and J gave up 6 bases, with 11 bases separating them.

This chain links TRBV2 with TRBJ2-3; TRBD2 aligns across 7 bases. J gave up 1 base and V 8 bases, and 12 bases lay outside the gene matches. Germline V CDR1 and CDR2: SNHLY, FYNNEI. The CDR3 covers 16 residues. The CDR3 nucleotides read TGTGCCAGCGTCCAAACTCGGGCGGGAGGCACAGATACGCAGTATTTT. Its protein is CASVQTRAGGTDTQYF.

The chain is built from TRBV9 and TRBJ1-2; D ambiguous. This CDR3 is built from 13 residues. V lost 0 bases to trimming and J lost 8 bases, with 11 bases between them. Per the germline V gene, CDR1 is SGDLS and CDR2 is YYNGEE. CDR3 residues: CASSVVDNWGYTF. The CDR3 DNA reads TGTGCCAGCAGCGTAGTTGACAACTGGGGCTACACCTTC. The full variable domain, in which reference TRBV9 and TRBJ1-2 provide the parts outside the CDR3, is DSGVTQTPKHLITATGQRVTLRCSPRSGDLSVYWYQQSLDQGLQFLIQYYNGEERAKGNILERFSAQQFPDLHSELNLSSLELGDSALYFCASSVVDNWGYTFGSGTRLTVV.

The chain couples TRBV7-2 to TRBJ2-2; the D is unclear. V was clipped by 1 base and J by 2 bases, with 5 bases between them. The CDR3 sequence is 14 residues long. CDR1 and CDR2 (germline): SGHTA, FQGNSA. The DNA for the CDR3 is TGTGCCAGCAGCTTAGAGGGAAACACCGGGGAGCTGTTTTTT. This sequence encodes CASSLEGNTGELFF.

This rearrangement joins TRBV7-2 to TRBJ1-2; possible D gene TRBD1, 6 bases. The CDR3 is 15 residues long. Trimming took 1 base from V and 8 from J, leaving 17 bases between them. Germline values: CDR1 SGHTA, CDR2 FQGNSA. In nucleotides, the CDR3 is TGTGCCAGCAGCTTAGTCCAGGGGAAAGGCGTCGGCTACACCTTC. It yields the protein CASSLVQGKGVGYTF.

Comment on this clone: Germline is not matched at one junction end, which may reflect a read error. The chain employs TRBV9 and TRBJ2-3; 8 positions agree with TRBD1. Germline values: CDR1 SGDLS, CDR2 YYNGEE. The CDR3 is made up of 13 amino acids. The CDR3 spells CASTVQGADTQYF. The CDR3 bases are TGTGCCAGCACCGTACAGGGGGCAGATACGCAGTATTTT.

The V call is TRBV2, the J call TRBJ1-5; D possibly corresponds to TRBD1 (5 bases). Trimming took off 3 bases at V and 3 bases at J, with 9 bases between the two ends. CDR1 and CDR2 (germline): SNHLY, FYNNEI. This CDR3 region has 14 residues. CDR3 DNA: TGTGCCAGCAGTGAGGGGGGTATCAATCAGCCCCAGCATTTT. It yields the protein CASSEGGINQPQHF.